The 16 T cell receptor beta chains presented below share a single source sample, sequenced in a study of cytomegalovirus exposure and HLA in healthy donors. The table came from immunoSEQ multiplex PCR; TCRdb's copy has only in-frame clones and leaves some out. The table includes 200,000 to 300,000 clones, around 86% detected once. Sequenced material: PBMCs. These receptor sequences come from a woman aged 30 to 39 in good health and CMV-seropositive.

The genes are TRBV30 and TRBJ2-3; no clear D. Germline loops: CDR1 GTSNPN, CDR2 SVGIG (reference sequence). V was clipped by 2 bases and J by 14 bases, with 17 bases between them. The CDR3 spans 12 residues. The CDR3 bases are TGTGCCTGGAGTCCAAGACTTGGAGAAGCGTATTTT. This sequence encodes CAWSPRLGEAYF. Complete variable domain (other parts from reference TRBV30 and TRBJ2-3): SQTIHQWPATLVQPVGSPLSLECTVEGTSNPNLYWYRQAAGRGLQLLFYSVGIGQISSEVPQNLSASRPQDRQFILSSKKLLLSDSGFYLCAWSPRLGEAYFGPGTRLTVL.

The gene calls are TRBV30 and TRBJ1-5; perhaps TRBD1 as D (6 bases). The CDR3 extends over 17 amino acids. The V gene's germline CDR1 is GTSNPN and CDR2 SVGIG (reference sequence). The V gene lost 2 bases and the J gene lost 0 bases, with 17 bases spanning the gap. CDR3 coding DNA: TGTGCCTGGAGTTTGGGGATGGACAGCTATAGCAATCAGCCCCAGCATTTT. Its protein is CAWSLGMDSYSNQPQHF. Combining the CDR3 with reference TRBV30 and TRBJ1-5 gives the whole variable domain SQTIHQWPATLVQPVGSPLSLECTVEGTSNPNLYWYRQAAGRGLQLLFYSVGIGQISSEVPQNLSASRPQDRQFILSSKKLLLSDSGFYLCAWSLGMDSYSNQPQHFGDGTRLSIL.

CDR3 protein: CASSSGGSNQPQHF. As DNA, the CDR3 is TGTGCCAGCAGTTCCGGGGGGAGCAATCAGCCCCAGCATTTT. The V gene is TRBV28, the J gene TRBJ1-5; possible D gene TRBD1, 5 bases. The CDR3 runs 14 residues. The ends were cut back, 4 bases at V and 1 base at J, with 8 bases in the middle. From germline, CDR1 is MDHEN and CDR2 SYDVKM.

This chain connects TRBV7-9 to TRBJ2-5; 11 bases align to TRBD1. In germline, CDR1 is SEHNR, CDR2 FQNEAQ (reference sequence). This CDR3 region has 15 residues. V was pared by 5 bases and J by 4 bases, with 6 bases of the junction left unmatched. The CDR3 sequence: CASSLDRGLAETQYF. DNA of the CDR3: TGTGCCAGCAGCCTGGACAGGGGGCTAGCAGAGACCCAGTACTTC.

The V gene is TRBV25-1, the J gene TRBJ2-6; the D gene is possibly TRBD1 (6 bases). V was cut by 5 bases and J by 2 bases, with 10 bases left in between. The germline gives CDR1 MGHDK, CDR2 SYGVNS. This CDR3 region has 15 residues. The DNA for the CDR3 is TGTGCCAGCAGTAAACAGGGTACTGGGGCCAACGTCCTGACTTTC. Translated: CASSKQGTGANVLTF.

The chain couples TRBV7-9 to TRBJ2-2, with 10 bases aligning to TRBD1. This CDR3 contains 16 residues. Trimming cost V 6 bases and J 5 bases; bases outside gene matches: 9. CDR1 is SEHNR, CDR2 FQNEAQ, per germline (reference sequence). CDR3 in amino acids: CASRWTGGGGTGELFF. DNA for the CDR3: TGTGCCAGCAGGTGGACAGGGGGGGGAGGAACCGGGGAGCTGTTTTTT.

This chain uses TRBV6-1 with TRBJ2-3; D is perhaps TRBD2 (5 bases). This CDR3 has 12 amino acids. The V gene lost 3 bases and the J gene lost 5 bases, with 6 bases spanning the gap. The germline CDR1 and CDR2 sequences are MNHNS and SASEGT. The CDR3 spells CASSEAGDTQYF. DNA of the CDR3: TGTGCCAGCAGTGAGGCGGGAGATACGCAGTATTTT.

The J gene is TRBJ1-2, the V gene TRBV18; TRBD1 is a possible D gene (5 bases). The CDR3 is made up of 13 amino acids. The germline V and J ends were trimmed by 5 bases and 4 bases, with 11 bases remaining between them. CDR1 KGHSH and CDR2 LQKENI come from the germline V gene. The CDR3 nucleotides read TGTGCCAGCTCAATTGACAGAATCTATGGCTACACCTTC. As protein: CASSIDRIYGYTF.

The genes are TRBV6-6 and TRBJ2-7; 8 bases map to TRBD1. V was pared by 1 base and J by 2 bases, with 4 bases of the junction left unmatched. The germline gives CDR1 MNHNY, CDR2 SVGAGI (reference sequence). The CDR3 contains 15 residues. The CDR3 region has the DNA TGTGCCAGCAGTTACTACAGGACAGGGCCCTACGAGCAGTACTTC. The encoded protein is CASSYYRTGPYEQYF.

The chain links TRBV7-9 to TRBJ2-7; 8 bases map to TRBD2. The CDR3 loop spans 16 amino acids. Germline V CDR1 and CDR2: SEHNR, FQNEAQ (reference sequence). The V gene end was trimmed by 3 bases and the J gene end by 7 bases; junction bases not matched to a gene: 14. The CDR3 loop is CASSLLTSARRGEQYF. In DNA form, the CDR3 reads TGTGCCAGCAGCTTGCTGACTAGCGCACGACGGGGGGAGCAGTACTTC.

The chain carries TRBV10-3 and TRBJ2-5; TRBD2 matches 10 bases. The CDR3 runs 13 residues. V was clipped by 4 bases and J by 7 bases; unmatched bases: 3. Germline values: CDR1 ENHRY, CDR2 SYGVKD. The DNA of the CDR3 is TGTGCCATCAGTGCGGGACTAGCGATGACCCAGTACTTC. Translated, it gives CAISAGLAMTQYF.

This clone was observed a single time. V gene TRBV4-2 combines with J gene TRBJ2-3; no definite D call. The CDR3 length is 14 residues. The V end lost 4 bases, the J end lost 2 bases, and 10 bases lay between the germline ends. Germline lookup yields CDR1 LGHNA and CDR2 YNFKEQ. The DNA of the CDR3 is TGTGCCAGCAGCCCAGACCCCCTCACAGATACGCAGTATTTT. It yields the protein CASSPDPLTDTQYF.

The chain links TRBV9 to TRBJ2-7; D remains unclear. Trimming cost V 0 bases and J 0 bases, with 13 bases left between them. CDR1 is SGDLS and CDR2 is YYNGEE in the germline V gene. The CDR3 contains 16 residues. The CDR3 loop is CASSVEPQTNSYEQYF. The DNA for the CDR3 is TGTGCCAGCAGCGTAGAACCACAGACAAACTCCTACGAGCAGTACTTC.

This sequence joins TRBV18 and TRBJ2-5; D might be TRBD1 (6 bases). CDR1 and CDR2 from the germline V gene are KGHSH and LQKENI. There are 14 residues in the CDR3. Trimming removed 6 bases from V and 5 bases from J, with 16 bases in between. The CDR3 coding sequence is TGTGCCAGCTCTCACAGGGATTCGGAGGAGACCCAGTACTTC. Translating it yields CASSHRDSEETQYF.

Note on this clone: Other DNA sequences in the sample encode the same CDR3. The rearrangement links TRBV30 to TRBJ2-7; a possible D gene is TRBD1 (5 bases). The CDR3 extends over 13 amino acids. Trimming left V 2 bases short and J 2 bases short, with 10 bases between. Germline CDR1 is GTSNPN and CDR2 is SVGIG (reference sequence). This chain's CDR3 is CAWSRGSTYEQYF. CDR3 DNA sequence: TGTGCCTGGAGTAGGGGTAGCACCTACGAGCAGTACTTC.

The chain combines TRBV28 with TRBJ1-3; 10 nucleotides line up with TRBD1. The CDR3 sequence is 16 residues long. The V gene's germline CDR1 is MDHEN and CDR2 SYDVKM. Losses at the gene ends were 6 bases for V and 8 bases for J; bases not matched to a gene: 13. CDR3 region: CASRSTPGQGIDTIYF. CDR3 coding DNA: TGTGCCAGCAGGTCCACCCCGGGACAGGGGATTGACACCATATATTTT.